The clone carrying this T cell receptor beta chain was seen a few times. Between the trimmed V and J ends, which lost 6 bases and 1 base, there was a span of 16 bases. The CDR3 loop spans 15 amino acids. CDR1 is KGHSH and CDR2 is LQKENI in the germline V gene. TCRdb re-called the RT-PCR reads through MiXCR, storing one row per CDR3 protein. The table records more than 550,000 distinct CDR3 sequences, about 14% of them present only once. Sequencing input: memory CD4+ T cells from blood. This clonotype was obtained from a female donor in good health, serving as a healthy control. V gene TRBV18 combines with J gene TRBJ2-7; weak D call: TRBD2 (5 bases). The CDR3: CASSPTREISYEQYF. Here the CDR3 DNA reads TGTGCCAGCTCCCCGACCCGGGAAATATCCTACGAGCAGTACTTC.